These 14 T cell receptor beta chains came from one sample sequenced in a study of PD-1 blockade in mismatch repair-deficient tumors. The method was immunoSEQ multiplex PCR; TCRdb's version includes in-frame clones alone and lacks a portion of them. Here the sample spans around 120,000 clones, 88% being singletons. Sample: peripheral blood, taken 72 weeks after starting pembrolizumab. The receptors were sampled from an adult with mismatch repair-deficient cancer.

This sequence joins TRBV6-1 and TRBJ2-3, with 9 bases fitting TRBD1. CDR3 length: 14 amino acids. V shed 8 bases and J 5 bases; nucleotides not matched to a gene: 8. The V gene's germline CDR1 is MNHNS and CDR2 SASEGT. This CDR3 reads CASSTDRGLDTQYF. CDR3 bases: TGTGCCAGCTCAACGGACAGGGGTTTAGATACGCAGTATTTT.

The CDR3 protein is CAISEFSQQGNYEQYF. Written as DNA, the CDR3 is TGTGCCATCAGTGAATTTAGTCAGCAGGGAAACTACGAGCAGTACTTC. The chain employs TRBV10-3 and TRBJ2-7; perhaps TRBD1 as D (5 bases). V lost 3 bases and J lost 3, with 18 bases in between. The germline V gene has CDR1 ENHRY and CDR2 SYGVKD. The length of the CDR3 is 16 residues.

This clone is a singleton in its sample. The chain employs TRBV28 and TRBJ2-1, with 10 bases aligning to TRBD2. This CDR3 has 17 residues. V shed 5 bases, J shed 2 bases, and the junction held 9 bases outside the gene matches. Germline V lookup: CDR1 MDHEN, CDR2 SYDVKM. For the CDR3, the DNA is TGTGCCAGCAGTACCCGGACTAGCGGACCCCCCTACAATGAGCAGTTCTTC. Translated, it gives CASSTRTSGPPYNEQFF.

The rearrangement joins TRBV4-3 to TRBJ2-1; 11 bases match TRBD2. The CDR3 sequence is 18 residues long. The junction had 12 bases not matched to a gene; V was cut back by 0 bases and J by 8 bases. CDR1 and CDR2 (germline): LGHNA, YSLEER. The CDR3: CASSQEWGSGRALDEQFF. The CDR3 DNA sequence: TGCGCCAGCAGCCAAGAGTGGGGTAGCGGGAGGGCCCTTGATGAGCAGTTCTTC.

The V gene is TRBV4-2, the J gene TRBJ2-5, with D perhaps matching TRBD1 (7 bases). The germline gives CDR1 LGHNA, CDR2 YNFKEQ. V gave up 0 bases and J gave up 3 bases, with 20 bases separating them. The CDR3 runs to 18 residues. Written as DNA, the CDR3 is TGTGCCAGCAGCCAAGAGCGAGTGACGGGCAGGGGGGAAGAGACCCAGTACTTC. Translated: CASSQERVTGRGEETQYF.

This CDR3 is CASSLSLAAQETQYF. The CDR3, as DNA: TGTGCCAGCAGTTTATCTCTAGCGGCACAAGAGACCCAGTACTTC. V usage is TRBV27 and J usage is TRBJ2-5, with 7 nucleotides matching TRBD2. The junction had 3 bases not matched to a gene; V was cut back by 0 bases and J by 2 bases. The CDR3 totals 15 residues. Germline CDR1 MNHEY, CDR2 SMNVEV (reference sequence).

The J gene is TRBJ2-7, the V gene TRBV7-2; 9 positions agree with TRBD2. Germline CDR1 SGHTA, CDR2 FQGNSA. The CDR3 length is 16 residues. Losses at the gene ends were 0 bases for V and 2 bases for J; bases not matched to a gene: 5. The CDR3 nucleotides read TGTGCCAGCAGCTTAGCTAAGGCGGGAGGGCCCTACGAGCAGTACTTC. Amino acid sequence: CASSLAKAGGPYEQYF.

This chain uses TRBV10-3 with TRBJ2-1; D possibly corresponds to TRBD2 (6 bases). CDR1 and CDR2 from the germline V gene are ENHRY and SYGVKD. CDR3 length: 14 residues. Trimming removed 10 bases from V and 5 bases from J, with 18 bases in between. The CDR3 sequence is CATLVSGNNNEQFF. In DNA, the CDR3 is TGTGCCACGCTCGTTAGCGGTAATAACAATGAGCAGTTCTTC.

The chain is built from TRBV5-4 and TRBJ2-5, with a possible D match to TRBD1 (5 bases). Trimming took 2 bases from V and 2 from J, leaving 10 bases between them. Germline CDR1 reads SGHNT; CDR2 reads YYREEE (reference sequence). This CDR3 is built from 14 residues. Written as DNA, the CDR3 is TGTGCCAGCAGCTTCGTTGACAGTCAAGAGACCCAGTACTTC. Its protein product is CASSFVDSQETQYF.

The CDR3 sequence is CAWSVSVGRKNTGELFF. CDR3 DNA sequence: TGTGCCTGGAGTGTTAGTGTAGGCCGAAAGAACACCGGGGAGCTGTTTTTT. The chain recombines TRBV30 with TRBJ2-2, with D unresolved. V was cut by 0 bases and J by 1 base, with 15 bases left in between. The CDR3 is 17 residues long. The germline CDR1 and CDR2 sequences are GTSNPN and SVGIG (reference sequence).

The rearrangement uses TRBV7-8 and TRBJ2-7, with D perhaps TRBD1 (5 bases). The CDR3 totals 15 residues. Germline V gene lookup returns CDR1 SGHVS and CDR2 FQNEAQ. V was cut by 5 bases and J by 0 bases, with 14 bases left in between. CDR3 amino acids: CASSMQRDSSYEQYF. CDR3 coding DNA: TGTGCCAGCAGCATGCAGCGTGACAGCTCCTACGAGCAGTACTTC.

This clone was counted once. This chain uses TRBV7-3 with TRBJ2-2; D is undetermined. The germline CDR1 and CDR2 sequences are SGHTA and FQGTGA. CDR3 length equals 14 residues. Trimming stripped 5 bases from V and 6 bases from J, with 13 bases between. The DNA of the CDR3 is TGTGCCAGCAGCCCTCGTTGGCGGTCCGGGGAGCTGTTTTTT. Translated, it gives CASSPRWRSGELFF. The entire variable domain, with the rest obtained from reference TRBV7-3 and TRBJ2-2, is as follows: GAGVSQTPSNKVTEKGKYVELRCDPISGHTALYWYRQSLGQGPEFLIYFQGTGAADDSGLPNDRFFAVRPEGSVSTLKIQRTERGDSAVYLCASSPRWRSGELFFGEGSRLTVL.

The rearrangement joins TRBV27 to TRBJ2-5; a weak D match, TRBD1 (5 bases). The germline gives CDR1 MNHEY, CDR2 SMNVEV (reference sequence). Trimming pared 0 bases from V and 5 bases from J, leaving 10 bases between. The length of the CDR3 is 14 residues. The CDR3 loop reads CASSLSGAGETQYF. The CDR3 region has the DNA TGTGCCAGCAGTTTATCAGGGGCCGGGGAGACCCAGTACTTC.

The chain is built from TRBV19 and TRBJ1-5; D gene uncertain. The CDR3 totals 15 residues. Germline loops: CDR1 LNHDA, CDR2 SQIVND (reference sequence). V lost 4 bases, J lost 3 bases, and 13 bases lay in between. This chain's CDR3 is CASSTLRDINQPQHF. CDR3 sequence (DNA): TGTGCCAGTAGTACGCTCCGGGATATCAATCAGCCCCAGCATTTT.